The clone carrying this T cell receptor (beta chain) was seen once. Seattle participants joined during active infection and were tracked over time. This record belongs to a study of blood T cell repertoires in COVID-19. About the research overall: Acute-phase and convalescent COVID-19 samples originated in the United States, Italy and Spain. PBMCs, B-cell-depleted T cells, or T cells were the source of the cDNA or gDNA that made up the material.

V lost 5 bases, J lost 4 bases, and 14 bases lay in between. The CDR3 spans 14 residues. Germline V gives CDR1 SGHRS, CDR2 YFSETQ. Original handling: It was from reference gene primer amplification that nucleated cell counts were estimated. This table comes from immunoSEQ multiplex PCR, and its TCRdb copy is limited to in-frame clones, with some not included. For V, J and clone size, that table is used; D and trimming come from the DNA. The repertoire holds under 250,000 clones, about 81% seen once, with roughly 5.1% in the top ten. V is TRBV5-1 and J is TRBJ2-3; D possibly corresponds to TRBD2 (6 bases). Source material: peripheral blood. The receptor comes from a woman between 70 and 85 years old with COVID-19, enrolled during active disease. The CDR3 DNA is TGCGCCAGCAGGCCCGGGAGTAGCCCAGATACGCAGTATTTT. This sequence encodes CASRPGSSPDTQYF.